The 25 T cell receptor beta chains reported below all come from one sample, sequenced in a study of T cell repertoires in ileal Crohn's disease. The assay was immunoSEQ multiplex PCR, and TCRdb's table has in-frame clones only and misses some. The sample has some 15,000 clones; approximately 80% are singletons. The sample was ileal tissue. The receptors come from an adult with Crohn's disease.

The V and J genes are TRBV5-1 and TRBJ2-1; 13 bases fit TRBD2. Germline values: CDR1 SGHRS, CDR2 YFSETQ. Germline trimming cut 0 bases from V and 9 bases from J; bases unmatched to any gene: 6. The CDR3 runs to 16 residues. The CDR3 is CASSLGTSGSLVEQFF. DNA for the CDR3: TGCGCCAGCAGCTTGGGGACTAGCGGGAGCTTGGTTGAGCAGTTCTTC.

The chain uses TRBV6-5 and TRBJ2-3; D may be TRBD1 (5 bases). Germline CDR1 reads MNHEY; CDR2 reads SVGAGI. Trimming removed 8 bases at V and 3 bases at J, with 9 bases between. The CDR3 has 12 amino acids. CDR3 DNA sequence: TGTGCCAGCGGGCAGGGAACAGATACGCAGTATTTT. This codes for CASGQGTDTQYF.

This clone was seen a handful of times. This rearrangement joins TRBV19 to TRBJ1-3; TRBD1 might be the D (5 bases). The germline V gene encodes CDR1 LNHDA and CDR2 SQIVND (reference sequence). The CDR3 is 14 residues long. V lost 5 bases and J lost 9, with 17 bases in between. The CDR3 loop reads CASSLQTDVVTIYF. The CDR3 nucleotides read TGTGCCAGTAGTCTGCAGACAGACGTGGTCACCATATATTTT.

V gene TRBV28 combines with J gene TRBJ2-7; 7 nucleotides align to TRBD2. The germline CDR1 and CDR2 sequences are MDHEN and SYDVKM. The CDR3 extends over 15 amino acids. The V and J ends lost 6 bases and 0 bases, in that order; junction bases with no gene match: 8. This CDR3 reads CASSPLAKNSYEQYF. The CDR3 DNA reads TGTGCCAGCAGCCCACTAGCGAAGAACTCCTACGAGCAGTACTTC.

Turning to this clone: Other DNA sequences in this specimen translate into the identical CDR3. For the CDR3, the DNA is TGTGCCAGCAGCCCTGGAGGAGATACGCAGTATTTT. This sequence encodes CASSPGGDTQYF. The chain carries TRBV5-6 and TRBJ2-3, with a possible D match to TRBD2 (5 bases). The CDR3 spans 12 residues. The V gene lost 4 bases and the J gene lost 5 bases, with 8 bases spanning the gap. Per the germline V gene, CDR1 is SGHDT and CDR2 is YYEEEE.

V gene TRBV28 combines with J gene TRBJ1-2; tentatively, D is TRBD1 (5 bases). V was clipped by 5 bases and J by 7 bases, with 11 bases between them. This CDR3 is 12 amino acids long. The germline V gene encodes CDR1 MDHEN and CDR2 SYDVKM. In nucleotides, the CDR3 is TGTGCCAGCAGTCCCCCGGACATTGGCTACACCTTC. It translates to CASSPPDIGYTF.

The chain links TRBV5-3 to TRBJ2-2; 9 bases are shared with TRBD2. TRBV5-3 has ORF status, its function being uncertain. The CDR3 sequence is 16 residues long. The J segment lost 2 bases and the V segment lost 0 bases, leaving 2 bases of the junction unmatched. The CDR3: CARSLVTSGNTGELFF. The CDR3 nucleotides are TGTGCCAGAAGCTTGGTGACTAGCGGAAACACCGGGGAGCTGTTTTTT.

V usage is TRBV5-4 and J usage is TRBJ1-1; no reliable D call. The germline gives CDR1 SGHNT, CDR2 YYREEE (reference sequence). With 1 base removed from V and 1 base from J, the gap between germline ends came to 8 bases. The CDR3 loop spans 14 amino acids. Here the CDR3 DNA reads TGTGCCAGCAGCTTGTCAGCAGGGAACACTGAAGCTTTCTTT. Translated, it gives CASSLSAGNTEAFF.

This CDR3 is CASSLSAGASYEQYF. CDR3 DNA: TGTGCCAGCAGCTTATCGGCGGGAGCATCCTACGAGCAGTACTTC. The chain combines TRBV11-2 with TRBJ2-7; 7 bases line up with TRBD2. J was trimmed by 1 base and V by 2 bases; bases with no gene match: 5. Germline CDR1 and CDR2: SGHAT and FQNNGV. The CDR3 has 15 amino acids.

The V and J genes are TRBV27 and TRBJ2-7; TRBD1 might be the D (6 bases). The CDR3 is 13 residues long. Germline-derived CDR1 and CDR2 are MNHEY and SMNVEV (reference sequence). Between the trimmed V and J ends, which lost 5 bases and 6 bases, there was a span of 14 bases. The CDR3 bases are TGTGCCAGCAGTACGACTACAGGGCGCGAGCAGTACTTC. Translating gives CASSTTTGREQYF.

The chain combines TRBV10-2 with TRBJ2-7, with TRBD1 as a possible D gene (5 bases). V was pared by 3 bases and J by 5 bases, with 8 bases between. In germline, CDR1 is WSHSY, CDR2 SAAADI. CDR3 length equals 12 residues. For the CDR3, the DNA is TGCGCCAGCAGTGATTTGACAGACGAGCAGTACTTC. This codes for CASSDLTDEQYF.

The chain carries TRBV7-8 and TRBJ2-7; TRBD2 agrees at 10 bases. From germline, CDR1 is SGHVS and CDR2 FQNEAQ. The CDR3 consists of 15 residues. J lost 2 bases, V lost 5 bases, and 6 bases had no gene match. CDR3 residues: CASSTGLAETYEQYF. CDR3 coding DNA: TGTGCCAGCAGCACTGGACTAGCGGAGACCTACGAGCAGTACTTC.

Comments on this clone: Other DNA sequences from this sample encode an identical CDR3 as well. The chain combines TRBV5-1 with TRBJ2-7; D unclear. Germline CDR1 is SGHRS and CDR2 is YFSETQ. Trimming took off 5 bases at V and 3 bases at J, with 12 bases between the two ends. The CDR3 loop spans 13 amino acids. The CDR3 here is CASSPGLYYEQYF. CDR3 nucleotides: TGCGCCAGCAGTCCGGGTCTTTACTACGAGCAGTACTTC.

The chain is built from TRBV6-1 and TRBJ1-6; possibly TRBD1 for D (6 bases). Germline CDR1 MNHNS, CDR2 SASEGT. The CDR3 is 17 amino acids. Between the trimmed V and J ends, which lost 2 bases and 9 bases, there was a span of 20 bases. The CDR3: CASSETAGASEVSPLHF. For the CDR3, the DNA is TGTGCCAGCAGTGAAACCGCGGGGGCCAGTGAAGTTTCACCCCTCCACTTT.

The CDR3 protein is CAWAARANEKLFF. The CDR3 DNA reads as TGTGCCTGGGCGGCGAGGGCTAATGAAAAACTGTTTTTT. This sequence joins TRBV30 and TRBJ1-4; no clear D. The CDR3 runs 13 residues. Trimming pared 5 bases from V and 3 bases from J, leaving 10 bases between. Germline V CDR1 and CDR2: GTSNPN, SVGIG (reference sequence).

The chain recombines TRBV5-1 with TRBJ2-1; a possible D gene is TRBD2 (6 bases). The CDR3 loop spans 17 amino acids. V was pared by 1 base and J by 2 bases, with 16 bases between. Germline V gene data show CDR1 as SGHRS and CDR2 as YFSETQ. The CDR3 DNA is TGCGCCAGCAGCTTGACGTCAGGGAGGCTCACCTACAATGAGCAGTTCTTC. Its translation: CASSLTSGRLTYNEQFF.

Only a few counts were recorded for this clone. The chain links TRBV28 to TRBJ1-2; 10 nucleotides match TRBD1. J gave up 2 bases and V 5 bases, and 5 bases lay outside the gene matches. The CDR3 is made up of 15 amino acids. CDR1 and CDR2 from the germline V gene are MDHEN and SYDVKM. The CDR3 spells CASSRRQGANYGYTF. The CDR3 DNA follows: TGTGCCAGCAGTAGAAGACAGGGGGCGAACTATGGCTACACCTTC.

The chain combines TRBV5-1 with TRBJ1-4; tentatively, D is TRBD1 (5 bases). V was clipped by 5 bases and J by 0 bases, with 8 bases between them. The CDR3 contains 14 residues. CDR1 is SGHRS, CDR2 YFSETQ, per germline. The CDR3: CASRPGATNEKLFF. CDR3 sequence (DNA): TGCGCCAGCAGGCCGGGGGCAACTAATGAAAAACTGTTTTTT.

This chain's CDR3 is CASSSSELNTGELFF. The DNA of the CDR3 is TGTGCCAGCAGCTCTAGCGAACTGAACACCGGGGAGCTGTTTTTT. The chain carries TRBV11-3 and TRBJ2-2; a weak D match, TRBD2 (6 bases). Trimming took 4 bases from V and 1 from J, leaving 10 bases between them. The germline CDR1 and CDR2 sequences are SGHNT and YENEEA. This CDR3 is 15 amino acids long.

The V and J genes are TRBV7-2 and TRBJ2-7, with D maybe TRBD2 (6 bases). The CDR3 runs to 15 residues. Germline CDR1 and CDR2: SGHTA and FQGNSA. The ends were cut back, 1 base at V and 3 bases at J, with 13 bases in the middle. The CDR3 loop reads CASSLGDPGLYEQYF. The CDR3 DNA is TGTGCCAGCAGCTTAGGGGACCCGGGACTCTACGAGCAGTACTTC.

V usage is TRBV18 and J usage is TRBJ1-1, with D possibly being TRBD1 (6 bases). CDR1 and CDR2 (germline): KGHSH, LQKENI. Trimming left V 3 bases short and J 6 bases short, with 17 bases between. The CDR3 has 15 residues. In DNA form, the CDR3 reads TGTGCCAGCTCACCTAAACAGGGTTCGGTCGCTGAAGCTTTCTTT. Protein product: CASSPKQGSVAEAFF.

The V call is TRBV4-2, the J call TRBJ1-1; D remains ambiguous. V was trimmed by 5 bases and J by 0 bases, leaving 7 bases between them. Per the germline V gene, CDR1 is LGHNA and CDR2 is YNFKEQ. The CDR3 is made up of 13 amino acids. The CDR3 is CASSYRMNTEAFF. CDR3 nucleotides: TGTGCCAGCAGCTATCGTATGAACACTGAAGCTTTCTTT.

In DNA, the CDR3 is TGCGCCAGCAGCTTGGCAGGGAACCATGAGCAGTTCTTC. Protein: CASSLAGNHEQFF. This sequence joins TRBV5-1 and TRBJ2-1; D is perhaps TRBD1 (5 bases). The CDR3 has 13 residues. V was pared by 0 bases and J by 8 bases, with 9 bases between. Germline CDR1 and CDR2: SGHRS and YFSETQ.

This CDR3 is CASSVRLGTDTQYF. The DNA for the CDR3 is TGTGCCAGCAGCGTACGGTTGGGCACAGATACGCAGTATTTT. The V call is TRBV6-5, the J call TRBJ2-3; D is ambiguous. The CDR3 extends over 14 amino acids. The V gene's germline CDR1 is MNHEY and CDR2 SVGAGI. Between the trimmed V and J ends, which lost 6 bases and 1 base, there was a span of 11 bases.

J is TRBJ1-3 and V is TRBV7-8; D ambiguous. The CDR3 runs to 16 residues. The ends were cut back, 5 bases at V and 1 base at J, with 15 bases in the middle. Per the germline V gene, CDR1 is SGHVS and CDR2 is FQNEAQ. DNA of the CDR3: TGTGCCAGCAGCCGGGATGGTGGGAGATCTGGAAACACCATATATTTT. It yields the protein CASSRDGGRSGNTIYF.